This T cell receptor beta chain comes out of a study of PD-L1 blockade in urothelial cancer. The junction had 6 bases not matched to a gene; V was cut back by 5 bases and J by 4 bases. The CDR3 sequence is 14 residues long. Germline V gives CDR1 ENHRY, CDR2 SYGVKD. Time point indicated: pretreatment peripheral blood. The assay was immunoSEQ multiplex PCR, and TCRdb's table has in-frame clones only and misses some. Among 45,000 or so clones listed, approximately 78% were seen once. The source of this sequence is a man between 50 and 59 years old with urothelial cancer. Sequencing was performed on PBMCs, taken around atezolizumab (anti-PD-L1) treatment. The J gene is TRBJ1-1, the V gene TRBV10-3, with 8 bases that match TRBD1. The CDR3 region is CAISIDRGITEAFF. CDR3 bases: TGTGCCATCAGTATAGACAGGGGTATCACTGAAGCTTTCTTT.